Sequencing of this T cell receptor beta chain was carried out in a study of T cell responses to AZD1222 COVID-19 vaccine. Trimming cost V 0 bases and J 7 bases, with 13 bases left between them. Germline CDR1 LGHNA, CDR2 YNFKEQ. The CDR3 consists of 15 residues. Measured with immunoSEQ multiplex PCR; TCRdb has only the in-frame clones, and not every one. The table includes some 180,000 clones, 92% detected once. Study observations and caveats: Seropositivity was recorded at baseline in only 5 or 6 AZD1222 recipients.

Concerning this clone: Its specificity is not known.

This TCR was sampled from an adult who received the AZD1222 COVID-19 vaccine. The chain carries TRBV4-2 and TRBJ1-5; TRBD1 is a possible D gene (6 bases). The source material was peripheral blood, sampled 28 days after the second AZD1222 dose. The CDR3 sequence is CASSQDRAGEQPQHF. The CDR3 DNA reads as TGTGCCAGCAGCCAAGATAGGGCAGGGGAACAGCCCCAGCATTTT.